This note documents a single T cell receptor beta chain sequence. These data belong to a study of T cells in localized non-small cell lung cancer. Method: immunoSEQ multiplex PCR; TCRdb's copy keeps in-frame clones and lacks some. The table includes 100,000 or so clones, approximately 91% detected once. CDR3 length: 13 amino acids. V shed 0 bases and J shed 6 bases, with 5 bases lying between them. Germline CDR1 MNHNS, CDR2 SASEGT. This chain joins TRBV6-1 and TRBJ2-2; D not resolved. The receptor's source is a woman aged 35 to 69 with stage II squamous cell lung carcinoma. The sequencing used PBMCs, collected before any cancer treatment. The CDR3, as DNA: TGTGCCAGCAGTGAAGCCCGGGCCGGGGAGCTGTTTTTT. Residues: CASSEARAGELFF.